In this sample, the clone carrying this TCR beta chain turned up a few times. Its antigen is not known. Per germline, CDR1 SGHVS and CDR2 FNYEAQ. This CDR3 is 16 amino acids long. The V gene end was trimmed by 5 bases and the J gene end by 3 bases; junction bases not matched to a gene: 12. The data originate from a study of T cell repertoires in cytomegalovirus infection. General study findings and limits: The ex vivo response showed dominance by HLA-C-restricted CMV-specific TCR beta clonotypes.

TCRdb processed the reads anew with MiXCR; each CDR3 protein has one entry. This repertoire shows about 700,000 distinct CDR3 sequences, roughly 33% found once; its top ten account for 15% to 20%. This chain joins TRBV7-6 and TRBJ2-7, with TRBD1 identical over 8 bases. This receptor was identified in a human donor in good health (CMV status not recorded). Some clones in this sample may be carry-over from other donors' samples. This specimen was cultured PBMCs, taken from culture after CMV antigen stimulation. The CDR3 here is CASSVNSGTGYYEQYF. The CDR3 DNA is TGTGCCAGCAGCGTCAACTCCGGGACAGGATACTACGAGCAGTACTTC. Looking up the rest from reference TRBV7-6 and TRBJ2-7 gives the full variable domain: GAGVSQSPRYKVTKRGQDVALRCDPISGHVSLYWYRQALGQGPEFLTYFNYEAQQDKSGLPNDRFSAERPEGSISTLTIQRTEQRDSAMYRCASSVNSGTGYYEQYFGPGTRLTVT.